This T cell receptor beta chain derives from a study of human T cells and chemical hapten exposure. The germline V gene encodes CDR1 LGHDT and CDR2 YNNKEL (reference sequence). V lost 3 bases and J lost 0, with 8 bases in between. The CDR3 extends over 14 amino acids. This clonotype has just a few counts. Time point described: patch test 1, 2 weeks after DPC sensitization. Described treatment: therapeutic diphenylcyclopropenone sensitization with weekly scalp DPC. MiXCR was run by TCRdb on the RACE reads, yielding one entry per CDR3 protein. The table lists 74,000 or so distinct CDR3 sequences, 10% to 15% of them singletons.

This sequence originates from a woman aged 60 to 75 with alopecia areata. Some clones in this sample may be carry-over from other donors' samples. The starting material was whole blood, obtained in connection with sensitization to the hapten diphenylcyclopropenone (DPC). The chain uses TRBV3-1 and TRBJ1-1, with D hard to call. CDR3 sequence reads: CASSHRTVNTEAFF. CDR3 DNA: TGTGCCAGCAGCCACAGGACGGTGAACACTGAAGCTTTCTTT.